The T cell receptor beta chain described here comes from a study of T cell repertoires in cytomegalovirus infection. Looking at the study overall: An indication of both CMV infection and matching HLA type came from public TCR beta signatures. Broader study findings: There were HLA-C-restricted CMV-specific TCR beta clonotypes dominating the ex vivo response. Cumulative public TCR beta family frequency identified CMV carriers with the relevant HLA.

With respect to this clonotype: Its antigen is unidentified.

CDR1 is MNHNS and CDR2 is SASEGT in the germline V gene. The CDR3 totals 15 residues. J gave up 9 bases and V 6 bases, and 8 bases lay outside the gene matches. A single record per CDR3 protein comes from TCRdb applying MiXCR to the reads. The table records 450,000 to 650,000 distinct CDR3 sequences, less than 30% of them present only once. This receptor was identified in a human donor in good health (CMV status not recorded). Some clones in this sample may be carry-over from other donors' samples. The chain employs TRBV6-1 and TRBJ2-1; TRBD2 matches at 13 bases. The sequenced material came from PBMCs. The CDR3 bases are TGTGCCAGCAGCCAAACTAGCGGGAGGGCCGGTGAGCAGTTCTTC. This gives the protein CASSQTSGRAGEQFF.